These 5 T cell receptor beta chains were sequenced from one sample in a study of kidney transplant recipient with SARS-CoV-2 infection. From the reads, TCRdb called clonotypes with MiXCR, one entry per CDR3 protein. The table records roughly 230,000 distinct CDR3 sequences, 25% to 35% of them present only once. Sequenced material: a blood sample, taken at baseline and on roughly day 120 from a kidney transplant recipient. These receptors all come from a male patient in his thirties who had COVID-19 and was a kidney transplant recipient. Some T cells may be transferred from the graft donor.

This clonotype was recorded many times. This chain links TRBV15 with TRBJ2-2; 8 bases agree with TRBD1. In germline, CDR1 is LNHNV, CDR2 YYDKDF (reference sequence). With V trimmed by 7 bases and J by 3 bases, 16 bases remained unmatched. The CDR3 is 18 residues long. CDR3 residues: CATKDRAGPRAYTGELFF. The CDR3 DNA reads TGTGCCACCAAGGACAGGGCGGGCCCCCGCGCTTACACCGGGGAGCTGTTTTTT.

Notes on this clonotype: This may arise from a read error, as a much more abundant clone is one base away. CDR3 bases: TGTGCCAGTAGTATATCACGGGGGGGAGATACGCAGTATTTT. Its translation is CASSISRGGDTQYF. V is TRBV19 and J is TRBJ2-3; 8 bases agree with TRBD2. This CDR3 contains 14 residues. J gave up 5 bases and V 2 bases, and 3 bases lay outside the gene matches. The germline V gene encodes CDR1 LNHDA and CDR2 SQIVND (reference sequence).

This clonotype showed up many times. J is TRBJ2-7 and V is TRBV4-3, with a tentative D call TRBD1 (7 bases). In germline, CDR1 is LGHNA, CDR2 YSLEER. The CDR3 runs 17 residues. V lost 3 bases to trimming and J lost 1 base, with 19 bases between them. CDR3 bases: TGCGCCAGCAGCCATCGAACAGGGGCTAGCGATTCCTACGAGCAGTACGTC. The encoded protein is CASSHRTGASDSYEQYV.

On this clonotype: A read error is possible here, since a much larger clone lies one base away. V gene TRBV16 combines with J gene TRBJ1-2; D gene ambiguous. The germline V gene has CDR1 KGHSY and CDR2 FQNENV. The CDR3 spans 17 residues. V gave up 8 bases and J gave up 4 bases, with 26 bases separating them. CDR3: CASGNTEVVRKTYGYTF. CDR3 nucleotide sequence: TGTGCCAGCGGCAATACGGAGGTCGTTAGAAAGACCTATGGCTACACCTTC.

This clonotype was picked up many times. This chain uses TRBV7-8 with TRBJ2-7, with 8 nucleotides matching TRBD1. The CDR3 totals 14 residues. The junction had 3 bases not matched to a gene; V was cut back by 5 bases and J by 0 bases. CDR1 is SGHVS, CDR2 FQNEAQ, per germline. CDR3 DNA sequence: TGTGCCAGCAGCGGACAGGGTGCCTCCTACGAGCAGTACTTC. Protein: CASSGQGASYEQYF.